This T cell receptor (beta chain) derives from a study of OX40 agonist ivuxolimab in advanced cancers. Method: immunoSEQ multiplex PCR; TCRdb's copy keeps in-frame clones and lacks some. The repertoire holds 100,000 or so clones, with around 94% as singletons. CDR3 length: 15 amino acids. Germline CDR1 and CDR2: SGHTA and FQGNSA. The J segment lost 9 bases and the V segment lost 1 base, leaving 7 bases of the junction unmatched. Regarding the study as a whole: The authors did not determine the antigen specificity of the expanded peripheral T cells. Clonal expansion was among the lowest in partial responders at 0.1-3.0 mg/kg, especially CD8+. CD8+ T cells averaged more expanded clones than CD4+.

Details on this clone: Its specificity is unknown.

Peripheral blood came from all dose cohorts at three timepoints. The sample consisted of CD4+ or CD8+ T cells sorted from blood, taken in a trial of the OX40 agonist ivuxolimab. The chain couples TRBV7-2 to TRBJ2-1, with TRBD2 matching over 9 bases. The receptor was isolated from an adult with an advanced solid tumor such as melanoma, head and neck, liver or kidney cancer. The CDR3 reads CASSLDLAGWSEQFF. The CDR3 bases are TGTGCCAGCAGCTTAGACCTAGCGGGGTGGAGTGAGCAGTTCTTC.